This TCR beta chain was recovered during a study of blood T cell repertoires in COVID-19. For the study at large: COVID-19 samples, acute and convalescent, were from the United States, Italy and Spain.

Self-reported history from a screening survey and questionnaire set each donor's cohort. This clone was seen only a few times. Assay used: immunoSEQ multiplex PCR; TCRdb lists only in-frame clones, some missing. The sample consists of about 280,000 clones, roughly 80% of them appearing once. Sequencing was performed on PBMCs or T cells enriched from blood (not recorded which). This clonotype was obtained from a middle-aged man who had been exposed to COVID-19.

CDR3 amino acids: CASSLVGGGDQPQHF. The CDR3 DNA follows: TGTGCCAGCAGCTTAGTGGGGGGAGGTGATCAGCCCCAGCATTTT. The chain has TRBV7-2 and TRBJ1-5, with D possibly TRBD1 on 5 matching bases. CDR1 and CDR2 (germline): SGHTA, FQGNSA. V was shortened by 1 base and J by 5 bases, with 12 bases between the two germline ends. The CDR3 extends over 15 amino acids.